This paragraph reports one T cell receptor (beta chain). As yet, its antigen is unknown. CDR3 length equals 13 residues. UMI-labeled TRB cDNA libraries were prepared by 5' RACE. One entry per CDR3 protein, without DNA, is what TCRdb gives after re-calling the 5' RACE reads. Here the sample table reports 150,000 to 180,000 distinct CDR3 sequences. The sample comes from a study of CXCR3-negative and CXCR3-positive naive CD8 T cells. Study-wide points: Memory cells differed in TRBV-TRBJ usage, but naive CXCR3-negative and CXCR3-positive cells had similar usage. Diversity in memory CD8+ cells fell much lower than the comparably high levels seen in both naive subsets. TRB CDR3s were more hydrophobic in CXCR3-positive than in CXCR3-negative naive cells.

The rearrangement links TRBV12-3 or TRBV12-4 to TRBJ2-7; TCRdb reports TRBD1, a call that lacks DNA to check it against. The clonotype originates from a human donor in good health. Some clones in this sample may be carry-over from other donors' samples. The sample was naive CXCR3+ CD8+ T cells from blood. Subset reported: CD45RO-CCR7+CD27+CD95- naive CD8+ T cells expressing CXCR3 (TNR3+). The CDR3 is CASREEGRLEQYF.